This note documents a single TCR beta chain sequence. Germline V gives CDR1 SNHLY, CDR2 FYNNEI. The CDR3 length is 13 residues. V dropped 4 bases and J dropped 11 bases, with 14 bases sitting between them. Patients in Seattle were enrolled during active infection, then followed longitudinally. Original processing notes: Amplification with reference gene primers provided the estimates of nucleated cell counts. The assay was immunoSEQ multiplex PCR, and TCRdb's table has in-frame clones only and misses some. V and J calls and clone size are those listed in that table; D and trimming were worked out from the DNA. The data hold 250,000 to 400,000 clones, with roughly 90% observed a single time. The source of the sample is a study of blood T cell repertoires in COVID-19. Across the study: T cells, B-cell-depleted T cells, or PBMCs supplied cDNA or gDNA.

What was sequenced was peripheral blood. This TCR was recovered from a woman in her twenties or thirties with COVID-19, enrolled during active disease. V usage is TRBV2 and J usage is TRBJ1-4; TRBD1 might be the D (6 bases). CDR3: CASSVGTRMKLFF. CDR3 nucleotides: TGTGCCAGCAGTGTTGGGACAAGGATGAAACTGTTTTTT.